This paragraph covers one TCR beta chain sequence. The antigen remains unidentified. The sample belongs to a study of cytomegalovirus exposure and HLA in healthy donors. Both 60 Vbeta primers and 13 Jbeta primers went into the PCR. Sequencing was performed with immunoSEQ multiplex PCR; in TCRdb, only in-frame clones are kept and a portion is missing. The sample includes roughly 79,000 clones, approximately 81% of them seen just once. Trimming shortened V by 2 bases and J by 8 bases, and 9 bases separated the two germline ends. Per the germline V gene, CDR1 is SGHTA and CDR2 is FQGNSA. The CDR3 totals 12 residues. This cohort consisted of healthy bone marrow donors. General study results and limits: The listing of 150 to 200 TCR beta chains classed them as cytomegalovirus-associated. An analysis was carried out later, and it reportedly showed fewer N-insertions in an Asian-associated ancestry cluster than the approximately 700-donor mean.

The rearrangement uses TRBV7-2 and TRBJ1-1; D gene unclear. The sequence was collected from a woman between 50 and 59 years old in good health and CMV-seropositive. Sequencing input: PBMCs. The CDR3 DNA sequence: TGTGCCAGCAGCTTAAGAGGGTGGGAAGCTTTCTTT. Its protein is CASSLRGWEAFF.